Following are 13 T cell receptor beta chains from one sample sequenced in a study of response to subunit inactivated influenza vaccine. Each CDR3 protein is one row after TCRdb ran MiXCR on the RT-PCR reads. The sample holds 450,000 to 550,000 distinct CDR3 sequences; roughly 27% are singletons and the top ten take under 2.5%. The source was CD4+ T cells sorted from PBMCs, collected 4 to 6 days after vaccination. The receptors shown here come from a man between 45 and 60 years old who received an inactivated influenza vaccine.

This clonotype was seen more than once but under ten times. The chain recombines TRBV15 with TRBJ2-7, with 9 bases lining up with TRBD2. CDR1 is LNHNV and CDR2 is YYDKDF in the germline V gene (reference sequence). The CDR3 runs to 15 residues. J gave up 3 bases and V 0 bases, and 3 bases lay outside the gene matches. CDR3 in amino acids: CATSRDATSGYEQYF. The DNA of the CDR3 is TGTGCCACCAGCAGAGATGCGACTAGCGGCTACGAGCAGTACTTC.

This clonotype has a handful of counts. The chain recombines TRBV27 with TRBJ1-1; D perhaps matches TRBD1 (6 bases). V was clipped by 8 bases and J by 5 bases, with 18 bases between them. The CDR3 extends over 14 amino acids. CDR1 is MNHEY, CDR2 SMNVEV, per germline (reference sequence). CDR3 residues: CASGFTGRSTEAFF. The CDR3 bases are TGTGCCAGCGGCTTCACAGGGAGGTCGACTGAAGCTTTCTTT.

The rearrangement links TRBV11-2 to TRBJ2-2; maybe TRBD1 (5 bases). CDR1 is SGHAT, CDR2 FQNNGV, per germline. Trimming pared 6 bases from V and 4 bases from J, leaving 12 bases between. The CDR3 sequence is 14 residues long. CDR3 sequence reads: CASRINRLTGELFF. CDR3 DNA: TGTGCCAGCAGAATTAACAGGCTCACCGGGGAGCTGTTTTTT.

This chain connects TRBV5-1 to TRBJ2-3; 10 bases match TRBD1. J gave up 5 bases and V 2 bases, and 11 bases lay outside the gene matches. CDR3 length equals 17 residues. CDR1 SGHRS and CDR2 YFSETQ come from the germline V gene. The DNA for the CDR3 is TGCGCCAGCAGCTTCCGGGACAGGGGTCGCTCGGTAGATACGCAGTATTTT. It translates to CASSFRDRGRSVDTQYF.

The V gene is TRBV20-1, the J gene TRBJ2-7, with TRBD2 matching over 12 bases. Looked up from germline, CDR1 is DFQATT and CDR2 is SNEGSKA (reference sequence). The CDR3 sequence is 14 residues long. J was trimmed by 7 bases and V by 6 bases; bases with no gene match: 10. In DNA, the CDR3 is TGCAGTGCGCCTCTAGCGGGGGGGACCGGGGAGCAGTACTTC. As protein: CSAPLAGGTGEQYF.

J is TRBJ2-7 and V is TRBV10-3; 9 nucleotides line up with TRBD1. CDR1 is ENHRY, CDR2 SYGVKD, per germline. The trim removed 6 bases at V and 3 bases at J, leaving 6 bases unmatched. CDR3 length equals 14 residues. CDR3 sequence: CAISQDRGLYEQYF. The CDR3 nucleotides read TGTGCCATCAGCCAGGACAGGGGCCTCTACGAGCAGTACTTC.

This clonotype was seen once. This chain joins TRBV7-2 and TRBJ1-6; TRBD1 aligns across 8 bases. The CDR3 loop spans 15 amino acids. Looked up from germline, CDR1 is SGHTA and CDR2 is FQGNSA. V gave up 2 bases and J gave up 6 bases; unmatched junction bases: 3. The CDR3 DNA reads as TGTGCCAGCAGCTTAAGAACAGGGGGTAATTCACCCCTCCACTTT. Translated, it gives CASSLRTGGNSPLHF. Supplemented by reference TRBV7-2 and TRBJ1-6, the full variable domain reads GAGVSQSPSNKVTEKGKDVELRCDPISGHTALYWYRQSLGQGLEFLIYFQGNSAPDKSGLPSDRFSAERTGGSVSTLTIQRTQQEDSAVYLCASSLRTGGNSPLHFGNGTRLTVT.

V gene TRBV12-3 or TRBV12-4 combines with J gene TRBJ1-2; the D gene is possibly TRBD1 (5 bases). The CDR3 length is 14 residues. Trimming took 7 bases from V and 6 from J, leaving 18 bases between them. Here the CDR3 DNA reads TGTGCCAGCACCAAGAATGGTGCAGGGAATGGCTACACCTTC. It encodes CASTKNGAGNGYTF.

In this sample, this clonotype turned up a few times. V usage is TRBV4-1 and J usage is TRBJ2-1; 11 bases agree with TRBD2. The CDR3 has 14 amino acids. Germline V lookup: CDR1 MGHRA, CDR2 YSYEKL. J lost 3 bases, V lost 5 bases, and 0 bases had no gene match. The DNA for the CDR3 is TGCGCCAGCAGCACTAGCGGGAGCTACAATGAGCAGTTCTTC. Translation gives CASSTSGSYNEQFF.

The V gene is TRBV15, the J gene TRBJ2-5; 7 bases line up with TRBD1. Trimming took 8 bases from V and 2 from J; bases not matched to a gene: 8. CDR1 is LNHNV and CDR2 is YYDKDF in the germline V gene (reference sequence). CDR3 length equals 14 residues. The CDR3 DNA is TGTGCCACCGTTCGGGACAGACAACAAGAGACCCAGTACTTC. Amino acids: CATVRDRQQETQYF. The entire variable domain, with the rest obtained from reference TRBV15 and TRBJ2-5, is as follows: DAMVIQNPRYQVTQFGKPVTLSCSQTLNHNVMYWYQQKSSQAPKLLFHYYDKDFNNEADTPDNFQSRRPNTSFCFLDIRSPGLGDTAMYLCATVRDRQQETQYFGPGTRLLVL.

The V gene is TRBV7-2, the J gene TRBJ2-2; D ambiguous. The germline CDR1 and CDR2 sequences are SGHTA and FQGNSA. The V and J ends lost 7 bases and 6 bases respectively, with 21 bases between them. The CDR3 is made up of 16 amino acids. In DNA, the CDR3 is TGTGCCAGCACGCCTGACGGGCCCCTCAACGCCGGGGAGCTGTTTTTT. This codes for CASTPDGPLNAGELFF.

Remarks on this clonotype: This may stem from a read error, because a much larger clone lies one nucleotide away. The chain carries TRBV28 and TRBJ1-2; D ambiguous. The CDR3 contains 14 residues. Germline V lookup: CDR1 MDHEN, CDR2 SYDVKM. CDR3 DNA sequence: TGTGCCAGCATGAGTCCTACACGGAACTATAGCTACACCTTC. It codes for CASMSPTRNYSYTF.

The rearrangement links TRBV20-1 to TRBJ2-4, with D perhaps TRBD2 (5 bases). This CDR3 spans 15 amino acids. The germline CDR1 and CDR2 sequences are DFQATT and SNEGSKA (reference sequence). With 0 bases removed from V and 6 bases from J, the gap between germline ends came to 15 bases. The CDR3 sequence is CSARDPRGEGNIQYF. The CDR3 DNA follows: TGCAGTGCTAGAGACCCCCGGGGAGAGGGAAACATTCAGTACTTC.